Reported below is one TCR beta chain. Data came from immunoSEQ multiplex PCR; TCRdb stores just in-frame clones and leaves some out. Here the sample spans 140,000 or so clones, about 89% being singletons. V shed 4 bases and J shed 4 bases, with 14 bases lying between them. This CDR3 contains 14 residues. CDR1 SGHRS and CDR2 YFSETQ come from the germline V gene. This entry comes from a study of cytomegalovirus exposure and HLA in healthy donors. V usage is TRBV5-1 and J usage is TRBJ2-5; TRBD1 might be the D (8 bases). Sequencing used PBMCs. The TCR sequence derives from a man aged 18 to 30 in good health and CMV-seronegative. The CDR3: CASSPTGGGETQYF. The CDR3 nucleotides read TGCGCCAGCAGCCCCACAGGGGGGGGAGAGACCCAGTACTTC.